This entry describes one T cell receptor beta chain. Its binding antigen is unknown. Base qualities are not provided; no much larger clone lies one nucleotide away. This sample stems from a study of glioma-infiltrating T cells after dendritic cell vaccination (dated by TCRdb to the mid-2010s). Some background on the complete study: The cohort included roughly 15 glioblastoma patients drawn from Phase I and II dendritic cell vaccination trials, of whom 9 were newly diagnosed and 6 had recurrent disease. Survival after dendritic cell vaccination was correlated with TCR sequencing metrics such as TIL content and the overlap between tumor and blood repertoires. Patients received autologous tumor lysate-pulsed dendritic cell vaccination between the early 2000s and the early 2010s. In glioblastoma patients vaccinated with dendritic cells, deep sequencing of TCR beta CDR3 regions served to measure the amount of tumor-infiltrating lymphocytes and to compare repertoires between tumor and blood. To make the vaccine, monocyte-derived dendritic cells were cultured for 7 to 8 days with IL-4 and GM-CSF and then pulsed overnight with autologous tumor lysate. Patients received three intradermal dendritic cell vaccine injections at biweekly intervals in the arm below the axilla. General findings and caveats noted by the study authors: No direct relationship between TCR clonality and survival was found, suggesting a diverse polyclonal response may matter. The three-group TCR overlap response model was described as speculative and requiring prospective validation. The cohort was small and heterogeneous, few patients had complete blood and tumor sets, and even fewer had initial-recurrent tumor pairs. Longer time to progression and overall survival after dendritic cell vaccination were predicted by higher estimated pretreatment TIL content.

Unmatched junction bases come to 4, with V trimmed by 4 bases and J by 2 bases. CDR1 SGHRS and CDR2 YFSETQ are derived from the germline V gene. The CDR3 has 16 amino acids, counting the end cysteine and phenylalanine. The entry retains the CDR3 DNA only, 48 bases that are in frame from base 1. To be selected, patients needed enough residual fresh-frozen tumor tissue and more than two years of available survival data. Although molecular status otherwise differed among the glioblastoma patients, no patient had an isocitrate dehydrogenase mutation. PBMC were collected before vaccination, two weeks after the third vaccination, and at tumor progression if progression occurred. Genomic DNA was extracted with the Qiagen DNeasy Blood extraction Kit. The immunoSEQ assay amplified TCRB CDR3 regions from roughly 2 micrograms of genomic DNA, or from all available DNA when less than that amount was available. The multiplex PCR relied on 60 forward primers for TCR V beta segments and 13 reverse primers for J beta segments. To estimate the number of reads per starting template, synthetic control templates were added to each sample at limiting dilution. The Illumina HiSeq System generated sequencing reads of 87 bp. In the authors' own workflow: To remove PCR and sequencing errors, closely related sequences were merged with a nearest neighbor algorithm. TCR overlap was measured as the percentage of unique tumor TCR beta sequences that were also present in the peripheral blood of the same patient. What TCRdb holds here is the immuneACCESS table cut down to in-frame rearrangements. Part of the clones is not present; checked against another copy, under half of the missing clones reflect an unresolved V gene, and the others are unexplained. V and J calls and clone size are given by that table; D and trimming were obtained from the DNA. For this sample the table gives 95,000 to 110,000 clones, of which more than 80% were detected only once. Of the sample, over 9.5% falls within the top ten clones.

This chain joins TRBV5-1 to TRBJ2-1, with 12 bases in between that match TRBD2. This sequence originates from a human donor with glioblastoma. The sequences come from blood, collected before dendritic cell vaccination. The nucleotide sequence reads TGCGCCAGCAGCCCGCTAGCGGGGGGGCCCTACAATGAGCAGTTCTTC. It is translated as CASSPLAGGPYNEQFF.